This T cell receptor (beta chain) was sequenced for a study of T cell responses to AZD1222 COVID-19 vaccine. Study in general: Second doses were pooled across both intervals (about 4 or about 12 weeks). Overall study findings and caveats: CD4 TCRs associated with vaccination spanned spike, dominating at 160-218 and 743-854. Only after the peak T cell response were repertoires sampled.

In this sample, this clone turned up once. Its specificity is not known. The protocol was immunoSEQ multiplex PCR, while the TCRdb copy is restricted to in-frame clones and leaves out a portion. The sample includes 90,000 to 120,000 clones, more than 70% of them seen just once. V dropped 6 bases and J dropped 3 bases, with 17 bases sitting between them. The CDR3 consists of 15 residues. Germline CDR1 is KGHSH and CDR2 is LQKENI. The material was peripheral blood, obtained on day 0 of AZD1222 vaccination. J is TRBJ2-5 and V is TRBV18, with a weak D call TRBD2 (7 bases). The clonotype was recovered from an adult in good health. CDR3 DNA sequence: TGTGCCAGCTCCCTCATTGGGGGGGCAGAAGAGACCCAGTACTTC. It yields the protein CASSLIGGAEETQYF. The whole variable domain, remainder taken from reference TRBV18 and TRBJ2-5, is NAGVMQNPRHLVRRRGQEARLRCSPMKGHSHVYWYRQLPEEGLKFMVYLQKENIIDESGMPKERFSAEFPKEGPSILRIQQVVRGDSAAYFCASSLIGGAEETQYFGPGTRLLVL.